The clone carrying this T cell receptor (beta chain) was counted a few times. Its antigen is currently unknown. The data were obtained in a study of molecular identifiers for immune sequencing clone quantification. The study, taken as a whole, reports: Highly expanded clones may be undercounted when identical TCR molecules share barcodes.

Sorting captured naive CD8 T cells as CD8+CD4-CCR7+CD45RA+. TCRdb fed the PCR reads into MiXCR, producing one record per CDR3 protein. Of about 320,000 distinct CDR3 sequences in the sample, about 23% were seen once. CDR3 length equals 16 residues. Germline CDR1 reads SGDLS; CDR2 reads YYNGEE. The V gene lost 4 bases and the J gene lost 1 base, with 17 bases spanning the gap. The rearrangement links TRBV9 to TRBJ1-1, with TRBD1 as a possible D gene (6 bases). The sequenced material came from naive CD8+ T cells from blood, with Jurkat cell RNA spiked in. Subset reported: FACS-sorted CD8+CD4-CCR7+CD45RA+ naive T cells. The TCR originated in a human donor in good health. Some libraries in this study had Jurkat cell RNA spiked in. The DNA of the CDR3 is TGTGCCAGCAGCCCTCAAGGGGGGGGGGAGAACACTGAAGCTTTCTTT. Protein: CASSPQGGGENTEAFF.